These 4 T cell receptor beta chains were all obtained from the same sample, sequenced in a study of T cells after yellow fever vaccination. TCRdb analysed the 5' RACE reads with MiXCR anew, one entry per CDR3 protein. The table records over 200,000 distinct CDR3 sequences, 6.5% to 7.5% of them present only once. The sequencing used CD4+ T cells sorted from PBMCs, collected on the day of the yellow fever booster vaccination. The origin of the receptors is a man aged 25 to 45 who received the YFV17D yellow fever vaccine.

This clonotype was detected many times. The gene calls are TRBV10-3 and TRBJ2-1; 10 bases map to TRBD1. The CDR3 is 13 amino acids. In germline, CDR1 is ENHRY, CDR2 SYGVKD. The J segment lost 10 bases and the V segment lost 6 bases, leaving 6 bases of the junction unmatched. CDR3 loop: CAISRDRGGEQFF. The CDR3 nucleotides are TGTGCCATCAGCCGGGACAGGGGTGGGGAGCAGTTCTTC.

Comments on this clonotype: A much larger clone sits a single nucleotide away, making a read error possible. J is TRBJ2-3 and V is TRBV2; perhaps D is TRBD1 or TRBD2 (5 bases each). This CDR3 has 17 residues. Germline loops: CDR1 SNHLY, CDR2 FYNNEI. CDR3 nucleotides: TGTGCCTGCAGTCCAAAAGGGGCAGCGGTAGGCACAGATACGCAGTATTTT. This sequence encodes CACSPKGAAVGTDTQYF.

This clonotype has only a few counts. CDR3 in amino acids: CAISESVQTQYF. The CDR3 DNA reads as TGTGCCATCAGTGAGTCGGTGCAGACCCAGTACTTC. The J gene is TRBJ2-5, the V gene TRBV10-3; the D is unclear. Trimming cost V 0 bases and J 6 bases, with 5 bases left between them. The length of the CDR3 is 12 residues. Per germline, CDR1 ENHRY and CDR2 SYGVKD.

This clonotype was detected a few times. This chain connects TRBV5-1 to TRBJ1-1; D gene unclear. From germline, CDR1 is SGHRS and CDR2 YFSETQ. The germline V and J ends were trimmed by 0 bases and 4 bases, with 16 bases remaining between them. The CDR3 sequence is 16 residues long. CDR3 sequence reads: CASSLDGGMVGTEAFF. DNA for the CDR3: TGCGCCAGCAGCTTGGACGGTGGCATGGTGGGCACTGAAGCTTTCTTT. The whole variable domain, remainder taken from reference TRBV5-1 and TRBJ1-1, is KAGVTQTPRYLIKTRGQQVTLSCSPISGHRSVSWYQQTPGQGLQFLFEYFSETQRNKGNFPGRFSGRQFSNSRSEMNVSTLELGDSALYLCASSLDGGMVGTEAFFGQGTRLTVV.